This TCR beta chain was sequenced in a study of T and B cells in COVID-19 patients. Study background: Peripheral blood came from COVID-19 patients with active infection or after recovery. Broader study findings: Sorted SARS-CoV-2-responsive or tetramer+ T cells and CD4+, regulatory and CD8+ subsets were not yet sequenced. At recovery TRB diversity and richness exceeded healthy donors, after highly clonal active COVID-19 repertoires.

Each TRB amplification used roughly 230-550 ng of genomic DNA from blood. TRB rearrangements were amplified by multiplex PCR with BIOMED2 TRB-A/B primers. A single record per CDR3 protein comes from TCRdb applying MiXCR to the multiplex PCR reads. This sample has fewer than 5,500 distinct CDR3 sequences; approximately 30% occur once, and the top ten carry around 35%. As to this clonotype: Its antigen is not identified.

The J segment lost 2 bases and the V segment lost 2 bases, leaving 5 bases of the junction unmatched. Germline V gives CDR1 SGHDN, CDR2 FVKESK. The CDR3 consists of 15 residues. The V call is TRBV14, the J call TRBJ2-5, with 7 nucleotides matching TRBD2. Sequencing was performed on blood. This TCR came from a human donor with active COVID-19. CDR3 in amino acids: CASSQKLANQETQYF. The CDR3 DNA is TGTGCCAGCAGCCAAAAACTAGCGAATCAAGAGACCCAGTACTTC.